This TCR beta chain is from a study of identical twins. The length of the CDR3 is 16 residues. J gave up 6 bases and V 6 bases, and 10 bases lay outside the gene matches. CDR1 and CDR2 from the germline V gene are MNHEY and SMNVEV (reference sequence). Each CDR3 protein gets one entry after TCRdb re-called the 5' RACE reads with MiXCR. The repertoire has roughly 250,000 distinct CDR3 sequences, approximately 8% of them found once; the top ten carry around 5.4%. This clonotype was detected a few times. Its antigen is currently unknown. Whole-study findings and limits: These conclusions were based on statistical analysis (cross-sectional, not following the same donors).

The sample was also reused in another study, on yellow fever vaccine responses in identical twins.

The V and J genes are TRBV27 and TRBJ1-6; 8 positions agree with TRBD1. Material for sequencing was CD8+ T cells sorted from blood. The source of this sequence is a woman under 30 in good health. CDR3 coding DNA: TGTGCCAGCAGGCCTCCACGGACAGGGAGTAATTCACCCCTCCACTTT. Its translation: CASRPPRTGSNSPLHF.